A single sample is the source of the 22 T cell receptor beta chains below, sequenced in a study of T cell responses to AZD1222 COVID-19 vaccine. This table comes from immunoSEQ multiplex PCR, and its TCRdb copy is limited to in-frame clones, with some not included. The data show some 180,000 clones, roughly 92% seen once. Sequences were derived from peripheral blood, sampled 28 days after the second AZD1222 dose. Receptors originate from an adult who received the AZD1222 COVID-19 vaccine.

Here the CDR3 DNA reads TGTGCCAGCAGCAAAGGACAGAGGCCGGGTTACGAGCAGTACTTC. Protein sequence: CASSKGQRPGYEQYF. The rearrangement joins TRBV7-2 to TRBJ2-7; possibly TRBD1 for D (6 bases). CDR3 size: 15 residues. Germline CDR1 SGHTA, CDR2 FQGNSA. Trimming took off 5 bases at V and 4 bases at J, with 18 bases between the two ends.

The CDR3 loop reads CASRVGQGTNEQFF. CDR3 DNA: TGTGCCAGCAGAGTGGGACAGGGGACCAATGAGCAGTTCTTC. The chain combines TRBV28 with TRBJ2-1; the match to TRBD1 covers 10 bases. This CDR3 is built from 14 residues. Losses at the gene ends were 6 bases for V and 6 bases for J; bases not matched to a gene: 5. CDR1 is MDHEN and CDR2 is SYDVKM in the germline V gene.

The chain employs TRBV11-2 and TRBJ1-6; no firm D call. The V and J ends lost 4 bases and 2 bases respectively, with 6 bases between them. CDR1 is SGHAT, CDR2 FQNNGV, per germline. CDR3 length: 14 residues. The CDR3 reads CASSSLPYNSPLHF. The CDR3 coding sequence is TGTGCCAGCAGCTCCCTCCCCTATAATTCACCCCTCCACTTT.

The CDR3 reads CASSETGGWADTQYF. The CDR3 DNA follows: TGTGCCAGCAGCGAGACAGGGGGCTGGGCAGATACGCAGTATTTT. The rearrangement uses TRBV3-1 (or the pseudogene TRBV3-2) and TRBJ2-3, with 10 bases identical to TRBD1. Germline V CDR1 and CDR2: LGHDT, YNNKEL (reference sequence). J lost 4 bases, V lost 5 bases, and 6 bases had no gene match. The length of the CDR3 is 15 residues.

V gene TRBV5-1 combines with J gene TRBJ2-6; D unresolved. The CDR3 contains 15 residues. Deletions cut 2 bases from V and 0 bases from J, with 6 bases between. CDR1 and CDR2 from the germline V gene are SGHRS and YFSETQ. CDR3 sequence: CASSFFLSGANVLTF. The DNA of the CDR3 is TGCGCCAGCAGCTTCTTCCTCTCTGGGGCCAACGTCCTGACTTTC. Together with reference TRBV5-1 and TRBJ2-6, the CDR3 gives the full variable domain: KAGVTQTPRYLIKTRGQQVTLSCSPISGHRSVSWYQQTPGQGLQFLFEYFSETQRNKGNFPGRFSGRQFSNSRSEMNVSTLELGDSALYLCASSFFLSGANVLTFGAGSRLTVL.

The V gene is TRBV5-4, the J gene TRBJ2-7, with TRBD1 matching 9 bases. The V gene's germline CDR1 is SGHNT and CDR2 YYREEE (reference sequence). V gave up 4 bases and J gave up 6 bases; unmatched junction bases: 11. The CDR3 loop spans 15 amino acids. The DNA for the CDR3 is TGTGCCAGCAGCCCTGGGGGGACAGGGACAAGCGAGCAGTACTTC. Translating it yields CASSPGGTGTSEQYF.

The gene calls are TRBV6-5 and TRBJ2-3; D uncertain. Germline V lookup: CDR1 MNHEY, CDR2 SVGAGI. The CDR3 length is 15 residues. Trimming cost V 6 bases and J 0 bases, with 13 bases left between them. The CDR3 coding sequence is TGTGCCAGCAGCCACGAGGAGTTTAGCACAGATACGCAGTATTTT. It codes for CASSHEEFSTDTQYF.

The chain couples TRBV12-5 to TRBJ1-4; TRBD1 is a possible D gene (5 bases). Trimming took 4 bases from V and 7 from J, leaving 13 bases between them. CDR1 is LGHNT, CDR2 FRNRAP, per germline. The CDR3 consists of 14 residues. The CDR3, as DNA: TGTGCTAGTGGTTCGGGGCAGGGCCTTGAAAAACTGTTTTTT. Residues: CASGSGQGLEKLFF.

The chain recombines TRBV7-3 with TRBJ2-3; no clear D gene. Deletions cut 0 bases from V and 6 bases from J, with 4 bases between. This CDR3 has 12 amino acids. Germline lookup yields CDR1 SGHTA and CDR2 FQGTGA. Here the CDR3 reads CASSLTEDTQYF. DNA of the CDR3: TGTGCCAGCAGCTTAACAGAGGATACGCAGTATTTT.

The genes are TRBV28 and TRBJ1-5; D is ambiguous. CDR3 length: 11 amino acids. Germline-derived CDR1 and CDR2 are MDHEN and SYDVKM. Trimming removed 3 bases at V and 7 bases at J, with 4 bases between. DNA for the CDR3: TGTGCCAGCAGTTTTCGGCAGCCCCAGCATTTT. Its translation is CASSFRQPQHF.

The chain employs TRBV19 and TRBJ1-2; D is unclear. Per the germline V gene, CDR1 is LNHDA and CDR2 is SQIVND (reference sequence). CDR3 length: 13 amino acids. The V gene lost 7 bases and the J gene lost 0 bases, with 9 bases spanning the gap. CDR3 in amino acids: CASNIRANYGYTF. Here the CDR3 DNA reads TGTGCCAGTAACATACGCGCTAACTATGGCTACACCTTC.

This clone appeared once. The CDR3 nucleotides are TGTGCCAGTAGTACCTTACAGGGGGGCACTGAAGCTTTCTTT. Amino acids: CASSTLQGGTEAFF. This chain connects TRBV19 to TRBJ1-1; 8 bases fit TRBD1. The CDR3 length is 14 residues. From germline, CDR1 is LNHDA and CDR2 SQIVND (reference sequence). The J segment lost 4 bases and the V segment lost 4 bases, leaving 5 bases of the junction unmatched.

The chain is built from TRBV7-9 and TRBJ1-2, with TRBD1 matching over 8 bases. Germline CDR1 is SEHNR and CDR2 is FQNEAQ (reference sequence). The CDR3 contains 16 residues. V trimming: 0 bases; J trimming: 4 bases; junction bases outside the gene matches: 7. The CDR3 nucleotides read TGTGCCAGCAGCTTAGCAGTCGCGGACAGGGTCTATGGCTACACCTTC. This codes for CASSLAVADRVYGYTF.

CDR3 protein: CASSLAGPQGDHGYTF. CDR3 nucleotides: TGCGCCAGCAGCTTGGCGGGGCCCCAGGGGGATCATGGCTACACCTTC. The rearrangement uses TRBV5-1 and TRBJ1-2, with 7 positions matching TRBD1. This CDR3 is 16 amino acids long. J was trimmed by 6 bases and V by 0 bases; bases with no gene match: 11. Per germline, CDR1 SGHRS and CDR2 YFSETQ.

Here the CDR3 reads CASSSTRGQGASPLHF. The CDR3, as DNA: TGTGCCAGCAGCTCAACGCGGGGACAGGGGGCTTCACCCCTCCACTTT. The J gene is TRBJ1-6, the V gene TRBV3-1 (or the pseudogene TRBV3-2), with 12 bases lining up with TRBD1. The CDR3 loop spans 16 amino acids. The germline V gene has CDR1 LGHDT and CDR2 YNNKEL (reference sequence). The V and J ends lost 5 bases and 9 bases, in that order; junction bases with no gene match: 8.

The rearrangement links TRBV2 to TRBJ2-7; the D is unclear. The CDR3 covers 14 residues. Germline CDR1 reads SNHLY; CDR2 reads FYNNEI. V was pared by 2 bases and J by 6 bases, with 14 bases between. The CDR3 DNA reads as TGTGCCAGCAGTGAAACGGCAGTTGTTACCGAGCAGTACTTC. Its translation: CASSETAVVTEQYF.

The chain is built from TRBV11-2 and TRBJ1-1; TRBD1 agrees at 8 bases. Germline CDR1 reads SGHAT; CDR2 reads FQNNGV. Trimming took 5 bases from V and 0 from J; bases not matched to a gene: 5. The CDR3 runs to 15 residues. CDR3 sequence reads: CASSPQGALNTEAFF. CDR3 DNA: TGTGCCAGCAGCCCGCAGGGGGCCCTGAACACTGAAGCTTTCTTT.

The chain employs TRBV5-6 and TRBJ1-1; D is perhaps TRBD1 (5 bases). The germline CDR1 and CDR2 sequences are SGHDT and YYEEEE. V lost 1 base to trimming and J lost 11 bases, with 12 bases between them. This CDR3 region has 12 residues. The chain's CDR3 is CASSLSWGLAFF. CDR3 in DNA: TGTGCCAGCAGCTTGTCTTGGGGCCTTGCTTTCTTT.

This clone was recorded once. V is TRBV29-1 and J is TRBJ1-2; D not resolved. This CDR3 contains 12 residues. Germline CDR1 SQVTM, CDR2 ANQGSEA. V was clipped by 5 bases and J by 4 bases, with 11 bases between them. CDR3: CSVNWAGYGYTF. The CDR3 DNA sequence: TGCAGCGTTAACTGGGCCGGCTATGGCTACACCTTC.

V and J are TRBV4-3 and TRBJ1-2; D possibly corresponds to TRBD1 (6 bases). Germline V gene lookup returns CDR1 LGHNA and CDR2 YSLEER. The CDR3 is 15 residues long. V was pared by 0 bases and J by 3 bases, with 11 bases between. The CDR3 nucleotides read TGCGCCAGCAGCCAAGACACAGGGAACTACTATGGCTACACCTTC. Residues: CASSQDTGNYYGYTF.

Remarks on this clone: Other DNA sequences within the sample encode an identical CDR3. In DNA form, the CDR3 reads TGTGCCAGCAGTGAAGCGCTTCGCCACTACGAGCAGTACTTC. This encodes CASSEALRHYEQYF. This chain links TRBV6-1 with TRBJ2-7; no clear D gene. Trimming removed 0 bases from V and 3 bases from J, with 9 bases in between. Germline V gene lookup returns CDR1 MNHNS and CDR2 SASEGT. This CDR3 has 14 residues.

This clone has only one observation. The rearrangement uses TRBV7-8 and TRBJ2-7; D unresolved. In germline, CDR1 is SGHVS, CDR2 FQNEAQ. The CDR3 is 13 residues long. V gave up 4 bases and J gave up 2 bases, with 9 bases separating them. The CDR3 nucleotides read TGTGCCAGCAGCTACCCGCTCCCCTACGAGCAGTACTTC. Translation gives CASSYPLPYEQYF.